These 12 T cell receptor beta chains were all obtained from the same sample, sequenced in a study of T cell responses to AZD1222 COVID-19 vaccine. Method: immunoSEQ multiplex PCR; TCRdb's copy keeps in-frame clones and lacks some. The sample has around 190,000 clones, almost 95% seen once. Source: peripheral blood, taken on day 0 of AZD1222 vaccination. The receptors stem from an adult in good health.

This clone was seen only once. The chain joins TRBV30 to TRBJ1-5; D is perhaps TRBD1 (5 bases). This CDR3 has 13 residues. Germline lookup yields CDR1 GTSNPN and CDR2 SVGIG (reference sequence). V was clipped by 1 base and J by 5 bases, with 9 bases between them. Here the CDR3 DNA reads TGTGCCTGGAGTGCCAGGGCGGATCAGCCCCAGCATTTT. Translation gives CAWSARADQPQHF. The full variable domain, in which reference TRBV30 and TRBJ1-5 provide the parts outside the CDR3, is SQTIHQWPATLVQPVGSPLSLECTVEGTSNPNLYWYRQAAGRGLQLLFYSVGIGQISSEVPQNLSASRPQDRQFILSSKKLLLSDSGFYLCAWSARADQPQHFGDGTRLSIL.

This rearrangement joins TRBV14 to TRBJ2-7; 7 bases agree with TRBD1. The CDR3 loop spans 15 amino acids. V lost 5 bases to trimming and J lost 2 bases; unmatched junction nucleotides: 9. Germline values: CDR1 SGHDN, CDR2 FVKESK. Here the CDR3 DNA reads TGTGCCAGCAGCGAAAGACAGGGAACCCCCTACGAGCAGTACTTC. Its protein product is CASSERQGTPYEQYF.

The chain employs TRBV6-5 and TRBJ1-1, with D possibly matching TRBD1 (5 bases). In germline, CDR1 is MNHEY, CDR2 SVGAGI. The CDR3 spans 13 residues. CDR3 coding DNA: TGTGCAGGGGTGGGCGTTAGGATCACTGAAGCTTTCTTT. This codes for CAGVGVRITEAFF.

J is TRBJ1-1 and V is TRBV5-1, with D possibly matching TRBD1 (5 bases). This CDR3 contains 16 residues. Trimming removed 0 bases at V and 0 bases at J, with 12 bases between. Germline loops: CDR1 SGHRS, CDR2 YFSETQ. DNA of the CDR3: TGCGCCAGCAGCTTGGAAGCCAGGGAAGTGAACACTGAAGCTTTCTTT. Residues: CASSLEAREVNTEAFF.

This clone was seen once. The V gene is TRBV11-2, the J gene TRBJ2-7; a weak D match, TRBD1 (5 bases). V gave up 2 bases and J gave up 3 bases, with 8 bases separating them. The CDR3 consists of 13 residues. CDR1 is SGHAT, CDR2 FQNNGV, per germline. CDR3 DNA sequence: TGTGCCAGCAGCTTACGACAGAGCTACGAGCAGTACTTC. Residues: CASSLRQSYEQYF.

The chain has TRBV18 and TRBJ2-1; 8 nucleotides align to TRBD2. The V and J ends lost 6 bases and 10 bases, in that order; junction bases with no gene match: 23. CDR1 is KGHSH, CDR2 LQKENI, per germline. The CDR3 is 18 amino acids. The CDR3 DNA is TGTGCCAGCTCCCCAATCATGAGTAGCGGGGTTGATACTAACGAGCAGTTCTTC. Its protein is CASSPIMSSGVDTNEQFF.

In this sample, this clone turned up once. This sequence joins TRBV28 and TRBJ1-6; TRBD1 is a possible D gene (6 bases). Germline CDR1 MDHEN, CDR2 SYDVKM. This CDR3 comprises 15 residues. V was trimmed by 6 bases and J by 6 bases, leaving 15 bases between them. The CDR3 nucleotides read TGTGCCAGCAGCTTCCGAGGGGGGAGTAATTCACCCCTCCACTTT. Translated: CASSFRGGSNSPLHF.

This clone was seen a single time. The chain combines TRBV6-6 with TRBJ1-5; 8 positions agree with TRBD1. Germline values: CDR1 MNHNY, CDR2 SVGAGI (reference sequence). The CDR3 runs to 16 residues. V trimming: 2 bases; J trimming: 2 bases; junction bases outside the gene matches: 5. DNA for the CDR3: TGTGCCAGCAGTTACCCTTCGGGACAGGGCAATCAGCCCCAGCATTTT. Residues: CASSYPSGQGNQPQHF.

V gene TRBV5-5 combines with J gene TRBJ2-5, with D unclear. This CDR3 is 14 amino acids long. Between the trimmed V and J ends, which lost 1 base and 5 bases, there was a span of 12 bases. In germline, CDR1 is SGHKS, CDR2 YYEKEE (reference sequence). The CDR3 DNA follows: TGTGCCAGCAGCTTGACGGCCCCCGGGGAGACCCAGTACTTC. Its translation is CASSLTAPGETQYF.

CDR3 region: CASSPTGGGSPLHF. The CDR3 bases are TGTGCCAGTAGTCCGACAGGGGGCGGGTCACCCCTCCACTTT. The rearrangement joins TRBV19 to TRBJ1-6, with TRBD1 matching 10 bases. V trimming: 5 bases; J trimming: 10 bases; junction bases outside the gene matches: 5. Germline lookup yields CDR1 LNHDA and CDR2 SQIVND (reference sequence). This CDR3 has 14 amino acids.

V usage is TRBV29-1 and J usage is TRBJ2-7, with 8 bases that match TRBD2. Germline CDR1 reads SQVTM; CDR2 reads ANQGSEA. This CDR3 has 15 amino acids. The ends lost 4 bases at V and 3 bases at J; junction bases unmatched: 11. Here the CDR3 DNA reads TGCAGCGTTGCCCAGCGGGGGTCCACCATCTACGAGCAGTACTTC. Its protein product is CSVAQRGSTIYEQYF.

The chain links TRBV9 to TRBJ1-5, with D perhaps matching TRBD1 (5 bases). Trimming took off 3 bases at V and 4 bases at J, with 14 bases between the two ends. Germline-derived CDR1 and CDR2 are SGDLS and YYNGEE. This CDR3 comprises 15 residues. CDR3 sequence (DNA): TGTGCCAGCAGCGCCCTCGGGACGGCAAATCAGCCCCAGCATTTT. It codes for CASSALGTANQPQHF.